This T cell receptor beta chain derives from a study of T cell responses to AZD1222 COVID-19 vaccine. Study findings and constraints: After the peak T cell response, and only then, were repertoires sampled. An increase in Spike-specific TCR breadth and depth was observed after two AZD1222 doses. Of the AZD1222 recipients, only five to seven were seropositive at baseline.

Clones were read by immunoSEQ multiplex PCR, and TCRdb kept only the in-frame ones, dropping some. The repertoire holds some 150,000 clones, around nine tenths seen once, with about 5.3% in the top ten. Notes on this clone: As yet, its antigen is unknown.

The CDR3 consists of 20 residues. This material consisted of peripheral blood, taken on day 0 of AZD1222 vaccination. This chain uses TRBV21-1 with TRBJ2-1; the listed D gene, TRBD1, was not tested against the DNA. TRBV21-1 is a pseudogene segment. This clonotype was obtained from an adult in good health. As DNA, the CDR3 is TGTGCCAGCAGCAAACGAAGTAGGGACAGGGACTTGAGGACCTACAATGAGCAGTTCTTC. Translation gives CASSKRSRDRDLRTYNEQFF.